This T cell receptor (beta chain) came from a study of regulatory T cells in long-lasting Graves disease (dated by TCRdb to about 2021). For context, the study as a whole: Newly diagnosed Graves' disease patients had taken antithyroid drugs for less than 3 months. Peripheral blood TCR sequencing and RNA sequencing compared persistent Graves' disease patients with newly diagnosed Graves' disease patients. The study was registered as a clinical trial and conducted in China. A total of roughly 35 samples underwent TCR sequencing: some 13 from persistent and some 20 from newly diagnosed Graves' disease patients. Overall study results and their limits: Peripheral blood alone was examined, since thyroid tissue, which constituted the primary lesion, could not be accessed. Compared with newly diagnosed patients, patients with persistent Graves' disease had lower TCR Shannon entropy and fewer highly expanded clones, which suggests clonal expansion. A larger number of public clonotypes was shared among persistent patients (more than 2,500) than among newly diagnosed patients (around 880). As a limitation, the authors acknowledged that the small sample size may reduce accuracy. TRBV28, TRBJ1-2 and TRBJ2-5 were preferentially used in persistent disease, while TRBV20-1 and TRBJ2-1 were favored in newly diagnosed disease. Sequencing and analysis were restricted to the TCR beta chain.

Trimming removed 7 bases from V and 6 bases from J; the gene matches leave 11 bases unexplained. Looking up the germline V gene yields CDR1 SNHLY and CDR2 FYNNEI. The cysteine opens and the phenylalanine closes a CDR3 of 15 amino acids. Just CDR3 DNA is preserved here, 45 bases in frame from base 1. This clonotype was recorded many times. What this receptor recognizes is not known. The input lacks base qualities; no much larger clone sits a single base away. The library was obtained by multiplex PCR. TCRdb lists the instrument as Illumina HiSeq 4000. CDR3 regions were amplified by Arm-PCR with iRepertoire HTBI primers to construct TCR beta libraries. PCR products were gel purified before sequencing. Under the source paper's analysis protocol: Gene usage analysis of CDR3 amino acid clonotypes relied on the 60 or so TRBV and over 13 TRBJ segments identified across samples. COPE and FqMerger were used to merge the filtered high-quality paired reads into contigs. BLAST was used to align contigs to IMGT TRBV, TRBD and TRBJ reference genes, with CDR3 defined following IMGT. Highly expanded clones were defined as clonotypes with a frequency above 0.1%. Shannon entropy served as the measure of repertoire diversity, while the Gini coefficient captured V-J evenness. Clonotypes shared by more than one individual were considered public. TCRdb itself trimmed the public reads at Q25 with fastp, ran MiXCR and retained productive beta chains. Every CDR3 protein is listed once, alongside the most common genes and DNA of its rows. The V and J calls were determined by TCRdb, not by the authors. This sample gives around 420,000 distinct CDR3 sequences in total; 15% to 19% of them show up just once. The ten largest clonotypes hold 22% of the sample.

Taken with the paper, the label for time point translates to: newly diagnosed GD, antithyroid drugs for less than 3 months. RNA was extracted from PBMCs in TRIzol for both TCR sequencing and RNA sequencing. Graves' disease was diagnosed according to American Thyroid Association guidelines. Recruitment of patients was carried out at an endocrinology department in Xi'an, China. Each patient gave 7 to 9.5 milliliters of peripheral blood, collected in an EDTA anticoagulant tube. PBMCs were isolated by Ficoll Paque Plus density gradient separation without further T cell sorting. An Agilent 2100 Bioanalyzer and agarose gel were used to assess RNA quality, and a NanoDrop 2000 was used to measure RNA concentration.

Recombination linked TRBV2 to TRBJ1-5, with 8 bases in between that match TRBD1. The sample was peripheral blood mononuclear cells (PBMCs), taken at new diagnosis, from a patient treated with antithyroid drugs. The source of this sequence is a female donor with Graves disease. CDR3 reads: CASTVGQEGRQPQHF. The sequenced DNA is TGTGCCAGCACCGTGGGACAGGAAGGCCGTCAGCCCCAGCATTTT.